These T cell receptor beta chains were read from a single sample in a study of T cells in Graves' hyperthyroidism and ophthalmopathy. TCRdb re-analysed the multiplex PCR reads in MiXCR, keeping a single row per CDR3 protein. The table shows under 650,000 distinct CDR3 sequences, with roughly 17% occurring only once. Material: blood. These TCRs come from a woman between 25 and 40 years old with Graves' hyperthyroidism. Each CDR3 is given with its conserved first and last residue. A D gene is named only where the DNA matches it firmly. Clone size, where shown, is once, few, many, or a class for clones that have expanded.

v_gene: TRBV20-1
j_gene: TRBJ1-2
abundance: many
d_gene: .
CDR3nt: TGCAGTGCCCCTAGTGGCGGGGGCAATTACAACTATGGCTACACCTTC
CDR3aa: CSAPSGGGNYNYGYTF

v_gene: TRBV5-1
j_gene: TRBJ2-1
abundance: many
d_gene: TRBD1
CDR3nt: TGCGCCAGCAGTTCTACAGGGGGCATGGATGAGCAGTTCTTC
CDR3aa: CASSSTGGMDEQFF

v_gene: TRBV3-1
j_gene: TRBJ2-1
abundance: .
d_gene: TRBD1
CDR3nt: TGTGCCAGCAGCCAAGAGCCCAGGACAGGGGGCTTCGATGAGCAGTTCTTC
CDR3aa: CASSQEPRTGGFDEQFF

v_gene: TRBV9
j_gene: TRBJ2-3
abundance: many
d_gene: TRBD2
CDR3nt: TGTGCCAGCAGCCCTCGTCTAGCGGGAGTGGATACGCAGTATTTT
CDR3aa: CASSPRLAGVDTQYF

v_gene: TRBV15
j_gene: TRBJ2-1
abundance: few
d_gene: .
CDR3nt: TGTGCCACCAGACTAGTGGGCAATGAGCAGTTCTTC
CDR3aa: CATRLVGNEQFF

v_gene: TRBV6-5
j_gene: TRBJ2-1
abundance: .
d_gene: TRBD1
CDR3nt: TGTGCCAGCAGTTATTCCGGGACAGCCGCCTACAATGAGCAGTTCTTC
CDR3aa: CASSYSGTAAYNEQFF

v_gene: TRBV7-8
j_gene: TRBJ2-3
abundance: many
d_gene: TRBD2
CDR3nt: TGTGCCAGCAGCTTAGAGGGACTAGCGGTCACAGATACGCAGTATTTT
CDR3aa: CASSLEGLAVTDTQYF

v_gene: TRBV28
j_gene: TRBJ2-7
abundance: few
d_gene: TRBD1
CDR3nt: TGTGCCAGCAGTTTCATCCGATCGACAGGGGGCCACGAGCAGTACTTC
CDR3aa: CASSFIRSTGGHEQYF

v_gene: TRBV12-3/TRBV12-4
j_gene: TRBJ1-2
abundance: many
d_gene: .
CDR3nt: TGTGCCAGCAGTCACACAGGGAACTATGGCTACACCTTC
CDR3aa: CASSHTGNYGYTF

v_gene: TRBV5-5
j_gene: TRBJ1-5
abundance: .
d_gene: .
CDR3nt: TGTGCCAGCAGCTTGGCGGGGGAATTGTTTGGTACAACCGCCGGTAATCAGCCCCAGCATTTT
CDR3aa: CASSLAGELFGTTAGNQPQHF

v_gene: TRBV7-2
j_gene: TRBJ2-3
abundance: .
d_gene: .
CDR3nt: TGTGCCAGCAGCTTAGTTACCCCCCAGGGTAAAGATACGCAGTATTTT
CDR3aa: CASSLVTPQGKDTQYF

v_gene: TRBV27
j_gene: TRBJ1-3
abundance: .
d_gene: .
CDR3nt: TGTGCCAGCGCAGGGGAGGCTGGAAACACCATATATTTT
CDR3aa: CASAGEAGNTIYF

v_gene: TRBV28
j_gene: TRBJ2-1
abundance: .
d_gene: TRBD1
CDR3nt: TGTGCCAGCAGTTTTACCAACAGGGGGCTGTCCGATGAGCAGTTCTTC
CDR3aa: CASSFTNRGLSDEQFF

v_gene: TRBV13
j_gene: TRBJ2-7
abundance: .
d_gene: .
CDR3nt: TGTGCCAGCAGCTTAGGGGGTAGGGTCAGGGCCTACGAGCAGTACTTC
CDR3aa: CASSLGGRVRAYEQYF

v_gene: TRBV28
j_gene: TRBJ2-7
abundance: medium-sized
d_gene: .
CDR3nt: TGTGCCAGCAGTTTACTCTCCTACGAGCAGTACTTC
CDR3aa: CASSLLSYEQYF

v_gene: TRBV2
j_gene: TRBJ2-7
abundance: many
d_gene: TRBD2
CDR3nt: TGTGCCAGCAGCCCCCTGGAACTAGCGGGAGGGAAGCAGTACTTC
CDR3aa: CASSPLELAGGKQYF

v_gene: TRBV15
j_gene: TRBJ1-6
abundance: .
d_gene: .
CDR3nt: TGTGCCACCAGCGGAGGAGTACGGAGGGGTGTAAATTCACCCCTCCACTTT
CDR3aa: CATSGGVRRGVNSPLHF

v_gene: TRBV2
j_gene: TRBJ2-7
abundance: many
d_gene: .
CDR3nt: TGTGCCAGCAGTGCTCCTGGGGACACCACCTACGAGCAGTACTTC
CDR3aa: CASSAPGDTTYEQYF

v_gene: TRBV4-1
j_gene: TRBJ2-4
abundance: .
d_gene: .
CDR3nt: TGCGCCAGCAGCCAAGATTTCCGGAACATTCAGTACTTC
CDR3aa: CASSQDFRNIQYF

v_gene: TRBV6-5
j_gene: TRBJ2-2
abundance: .
d_gene: .
CDR3nt: TGTGCCAGCAGTTACTCGGCGGGTTCGAACACCGGGGAGCTGTTTTTT
CDR3aa: CASSYSAGSNTGELFF

v_gene: TRBV20-1
j_gene: TRBJ2-3
abundance: many
d_gene: .
CDR3nt: TGCAGTGCTAGGGGCCCCTTCGGCACAGATACGCAGTATTTT
CDR3aa: CSARGPFGTDTQYF

v_gene: TRBV27
j_gene: TRBJ2-3
abundance: many
d_gene: .
CDR3nt: TGTGCCAGCAGTTTGACGGACAGCAGCACAGATACGCAGTATTTT
CDR3aa: CASSLTDSSTDTQYF

v_gene: TRBV6-2/TRBV6-3
j_gene: TRBJ2-2
abundance: many
d_gene: TRBD2
CDR3nt: TGTGCCAGCAGTTCCCATAGCGGGAGGACGAACACCGGGGAGCTGTTTTTT
CDR3aa: CASSSHSGRTNTGELFF

v_gene: TRBV5-1
j_gene: TRBJ1-2
abundance: many
d_gene: TRBD1
CDR3nt: TGCGCCAGCAGGCGACAGGGGGCTAACTATGGCTACACCTTC
CDR3aa: CASRRQGANYGYTF

v_gene: TRBV18
j_gene: TRBJ2-7
abundance: many
d_gene: TRBD2
CDR3nt: TGTGCCAGCTCACCACCGGGAGGGCCATCGGCCTACGAGCAGTACTTC
CDR3aa: CASSPPGGPSAYEQYF

v_gene: TRBV3-1
j_gene: TRBJ2-5
abundance: .
d_gene: .
CDR3nt: TGTGCCAGCAGCCAAGTTGGTGATGGAGAGACCCAGTACTTC
CDR3aa: CASSQVGDGETQYF

v_gene: TRBV13
j_gene: TRBJ2-5
abundance: few
d_gene: .
CDR3nt: TGTGCCAGCAGCCCCCGGAGGAGCGTCCGGTACCAAGAGACCCAGTACTTC
CDR3aa: CASSPRRSVRYQETQYF

v_gene: TRBV19
j_gene: TRBJ1-5
abundance: .
d_gene: .
CDR3nt: TGTGCCAGTAGCCTCGACGGGGTCAACAATCAGCCCCAGCATTTT
CDR3aa: CASSLDGVNNQPQHF

v_gene: TRBV24-1
j_gene: TRBJ1-2
abundance: few
d_gene: TRBD1
CDR3nt: TGTGCCACCAGTGATGCGGGACAGGGAGAACCCTATGGCTACACCTTC
CDR3aa: CATSDAGQGEPYGYTF

v_gene: TRBV20-1
j_gene: TRBJ2-2
abundance: .
d_gene: TRBD1
CDR3nt: TGCAGTGCTAGGAACACAGGGGGCAGCGGGGAGCTGTTTTTT
CDR3aa: CSARNTGGSGELFF

v_gene: TRBV10-2
j_gene: TRBJ1-3
abundance: .
d_gene: .
CDR3nt: TGCACCAGCAGTGAGTTTTCTGGAAACACCATATATTTT
CDR3aa: CTSSEFSGNTIYF

v_gene: TRBV6-1
j_gene: TRBJ2-5
abundance: many
d_gene: .
CDR3nt: TGTGCCAGCAGCGATGTGGGCAAGGAAGGGCTCCTGGCCCAGTACTTC
CDR3aa: CASSDVGKEGLLAQYF

v_gene: TRBV20-1
j_gene: TRBJ1-4
abundance: .
d_gene: .
CDR3nt: TGCAGTGCTTTCCCCCCAGGGAGGGCTAATGAAAAACTGTTTTTT
CDR3aa: CSAFPPGRANEKLFF

v_gene: TRBV7-2
j_gene: TRBJ2-1
abundance: .
d_gene: .
CDR3nt: TGTGCCAGCAGCTCCTTGGGTGTAACCTCCTACGATGAGCAGTTCTTC
CDR3aa: CASSSLGVTSYDEQFF

v_gene: TRBV5-1
j_gene: TRBJ1-4
abundance: .
d_gene: .
CDR3nt: TGCGCCAGCAGCTTTTCACCGAATGAGGGCGAAAAACTGTTTTTT
CDR3aa: CASSFSPNEGEKLFF

v_gene: TRBV10-3
j_gene: TRBJ2-5
abundance: many
d_gene: TRBD1
CDR3nt: TGTGCCATCAGTGAGCGAATTACCGGGACAGGGGGATTGGAGACCCAGTACTTC
CDR3aa: CAISERITGTGGLETQYF

v_gene: TRBV24-1
j_gene: TRBJ2-2
abundance: few
d_gene: TRBD2
CDR3nt: TGTGCCACCAGTGACCCGCGACTAGCGGGGGTCACCGGGGAGCTGTTTTTT
CDR3aa: CATSDPRLAGVTGELFF

v_gene: TRBV28
j_gene: TRBJ2-5
abundance: many
d_gene: .
CDR3nt: TGTGCCAGCAGTTTTACAACAGGGGAGGGTTACCAAGAGACCCAGTACTTC
CDR3aa: CASSFTTGEGYQETQYF

v_gene: TRBV18
j_gene: TRBJ2-7
abundance: .
d_gene: .
CDR3nt: TGTGCCAGCTCAGACAAGGGGGGAAGCGAATGGGAGCAGTACTTC
CDR3aa: CASSDKGGSEWEQYF

v_gene: TRBV9
j_gene: TRBJ1-5
abundance: .
d_gene: .
CDR3nt: TGTGCCAGCAGCGTAGAGCCCTATCAGCCCCAGCATTTT
CDR3aa: CASSVEPYQPQHF

v_gene: TRBV5-1
j_gene: TRBJ2-5
abundance: .
d_gene: TRBD2
CDR3nt: TGCGCCAGCAGCTTGGGGGCTAGCGGGAATGCAGAGACCCAGTACTTC
CDR3aa: CASSLGASGNAETQYF

v_gene: TRBV28
j_gene: TRBJ2-3
abundance: many
d_gene: .
CDR3nt: TGTGCCAGCAGTCCCCGGGTTACAGATACGCAGTATTTT
CDR3aa: CASSPRVTDTQYF